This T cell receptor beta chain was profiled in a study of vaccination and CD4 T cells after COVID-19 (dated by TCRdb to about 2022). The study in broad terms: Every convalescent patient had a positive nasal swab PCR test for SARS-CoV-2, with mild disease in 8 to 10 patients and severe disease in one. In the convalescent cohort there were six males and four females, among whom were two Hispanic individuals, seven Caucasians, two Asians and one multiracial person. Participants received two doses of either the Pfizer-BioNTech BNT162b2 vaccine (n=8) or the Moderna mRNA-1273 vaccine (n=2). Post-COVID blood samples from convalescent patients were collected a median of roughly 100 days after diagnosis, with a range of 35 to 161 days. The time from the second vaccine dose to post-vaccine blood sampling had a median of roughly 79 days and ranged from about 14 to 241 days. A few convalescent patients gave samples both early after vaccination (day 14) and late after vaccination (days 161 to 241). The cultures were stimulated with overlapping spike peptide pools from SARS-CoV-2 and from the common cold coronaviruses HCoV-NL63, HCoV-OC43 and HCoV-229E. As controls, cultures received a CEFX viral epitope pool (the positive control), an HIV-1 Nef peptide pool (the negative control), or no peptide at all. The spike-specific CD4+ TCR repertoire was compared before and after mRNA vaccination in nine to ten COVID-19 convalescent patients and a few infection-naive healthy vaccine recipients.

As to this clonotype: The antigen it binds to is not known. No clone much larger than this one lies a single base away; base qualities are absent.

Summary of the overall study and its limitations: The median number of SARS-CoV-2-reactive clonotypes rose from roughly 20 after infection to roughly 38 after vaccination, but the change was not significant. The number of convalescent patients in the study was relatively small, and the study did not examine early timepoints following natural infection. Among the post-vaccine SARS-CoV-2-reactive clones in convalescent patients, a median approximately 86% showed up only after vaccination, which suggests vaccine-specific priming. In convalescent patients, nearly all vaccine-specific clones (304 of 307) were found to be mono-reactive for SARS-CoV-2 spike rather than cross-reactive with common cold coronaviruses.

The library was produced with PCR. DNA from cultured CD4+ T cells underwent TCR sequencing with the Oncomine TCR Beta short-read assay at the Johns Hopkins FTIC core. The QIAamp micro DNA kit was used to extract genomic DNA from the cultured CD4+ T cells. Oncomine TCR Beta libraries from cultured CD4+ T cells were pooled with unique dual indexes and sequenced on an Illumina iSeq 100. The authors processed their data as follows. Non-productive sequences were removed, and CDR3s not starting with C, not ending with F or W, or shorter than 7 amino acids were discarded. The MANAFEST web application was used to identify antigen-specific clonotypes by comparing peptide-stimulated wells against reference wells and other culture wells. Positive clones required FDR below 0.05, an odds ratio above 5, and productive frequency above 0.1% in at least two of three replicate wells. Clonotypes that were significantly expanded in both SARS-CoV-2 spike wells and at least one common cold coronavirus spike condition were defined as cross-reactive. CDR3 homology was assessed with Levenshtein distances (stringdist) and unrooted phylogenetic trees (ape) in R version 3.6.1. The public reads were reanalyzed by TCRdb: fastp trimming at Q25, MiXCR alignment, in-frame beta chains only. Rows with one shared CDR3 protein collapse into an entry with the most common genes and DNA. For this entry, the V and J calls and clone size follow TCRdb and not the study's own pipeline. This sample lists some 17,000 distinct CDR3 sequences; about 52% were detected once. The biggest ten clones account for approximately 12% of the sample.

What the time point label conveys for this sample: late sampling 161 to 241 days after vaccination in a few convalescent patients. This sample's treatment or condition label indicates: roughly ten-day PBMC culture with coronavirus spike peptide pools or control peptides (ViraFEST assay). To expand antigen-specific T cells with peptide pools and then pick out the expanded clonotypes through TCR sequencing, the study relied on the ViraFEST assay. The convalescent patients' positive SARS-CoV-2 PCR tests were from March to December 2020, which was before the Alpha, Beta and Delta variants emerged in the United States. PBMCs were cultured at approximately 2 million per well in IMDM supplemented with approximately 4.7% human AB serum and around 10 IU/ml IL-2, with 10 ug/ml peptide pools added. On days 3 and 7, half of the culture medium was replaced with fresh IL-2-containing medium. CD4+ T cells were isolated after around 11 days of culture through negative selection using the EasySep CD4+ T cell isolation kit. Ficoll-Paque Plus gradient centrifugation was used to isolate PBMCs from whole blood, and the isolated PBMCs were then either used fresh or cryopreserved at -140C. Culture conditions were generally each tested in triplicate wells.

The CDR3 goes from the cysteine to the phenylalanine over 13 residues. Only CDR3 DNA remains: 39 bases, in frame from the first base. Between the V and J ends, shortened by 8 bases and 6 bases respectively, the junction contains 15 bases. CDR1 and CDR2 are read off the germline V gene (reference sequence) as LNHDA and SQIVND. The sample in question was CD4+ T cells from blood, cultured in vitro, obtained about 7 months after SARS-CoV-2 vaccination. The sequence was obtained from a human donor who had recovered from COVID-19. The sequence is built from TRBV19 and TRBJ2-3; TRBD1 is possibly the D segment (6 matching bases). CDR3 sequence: CASAGTQADTQYF. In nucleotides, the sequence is TGTGCCAGTGCCGGGACACAGGCGGATACGCAGTATTTT. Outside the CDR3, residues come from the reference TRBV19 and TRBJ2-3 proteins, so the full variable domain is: DGGITQSPKYLFRKEGQNVTLSCEQNLNHDAMYWYRQDPGQGLRLIYYSQIVNDFQKGDIAEGYSVSREKKESFPLTVTSAQKNPTAFYLCASAGTQADTQYFGPGTRLTVL.